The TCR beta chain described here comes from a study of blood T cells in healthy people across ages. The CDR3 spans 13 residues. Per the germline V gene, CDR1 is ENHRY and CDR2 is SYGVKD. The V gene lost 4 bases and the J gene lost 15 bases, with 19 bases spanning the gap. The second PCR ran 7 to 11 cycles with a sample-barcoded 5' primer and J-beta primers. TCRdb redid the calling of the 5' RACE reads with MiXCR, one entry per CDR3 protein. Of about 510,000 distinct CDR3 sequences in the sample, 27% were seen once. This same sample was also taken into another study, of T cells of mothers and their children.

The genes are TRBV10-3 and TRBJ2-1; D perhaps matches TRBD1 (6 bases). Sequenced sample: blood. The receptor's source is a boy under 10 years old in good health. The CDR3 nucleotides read TGTGCCATCAGTGGCAATTGGACAGCCCCTCCGTTCTTC. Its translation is CAISGNWTAPPFF.